This T cell receptor beta chain was documented in a study of shared clonotypes between healthy human individuals. Negatively enriched CD4+ T cells were divided by CD45RA into naive and memory. The CDR3 has 15 amino acids. V was shortened by 2 bases and J by 5 bases, with 15 bases between the two germline ends. Germline CDR1 is SEHNR and CDR2 is FQNEAQ (reference sequence). Profiled with immunoSEQ multiplex PCR; TCRdb holds only in-frame clones, not every one. The sample includes over a million clones, approximately 98.5% of them seen just once. The specimen sequenced was naive CD4+ T cells sorted from blood. Subset in this sample: CD45RA+ positively selected. The J gene is TRBJ1-1, the V gene TRBV7-9; a weak D match, TRBD1 (5 bases). The TCR originated in a man between 25 and 39 years old in good health. In nucleotides, the CDR3 is TGTGCCAGCAGCTTACCAAGGGGCTCGAATACTGAAGCTTTCTTT. It translates to CASSLPRGSNTEAFF. The full variable domain, with the rest looked up from reference TRBV7-9 and TRBJ1-1, is DTGVSQNPRHKITKRGQNVTFRCDPISEHNRLYWYRQTLGQGPEFLTYFQNEAQLEKSRLLSDRFSAERPKGSFSTLEIQRTEQGDSAMYLCASSLPRGSNTEAFFGQGTRLTVV.